The sequence of this T cell receptor beta chain was determined in a study of cytomegalovirus exposure and HLA in healthy donors. The study's findings and limits: Later findings reportedly placed an Asian-associated ancestry cluster below the approximately 700-donor mean for N-insertions. On later analysis, the bulk of CMV-associated TCR beta chains appeared to be HLA-restricted.

This clone showed up just once. Its matching antigen is unknown. Looked up from germline, CDR1 is KGHSH and CDR2 is LQKENI. The trim removed 6 bases at V and 9 bases at J, leaving 7 bases unmatched. The CDR3 is made up of 14 amino acids. It was with 60 Vbeta and 13 Jbeta primers that the PCR ran. The assay was immunoSEQ multiplex PCR, and TCRdb's table has in-frame clones only and misses some. The data hold about 180,000 clones, with 75% to 85% observed a single time. Sequencing was performed on PBMCs. V usage is TRBV18 and J usage is TRBJ1-6; 8 positions match TRBD1. The sequence was collected from a man in his late teens or twenties in good health and CMV-seronegative. The DNA for the CDR3 is TGTGCCAGCTCCCCCGGACAGGGTGGTTCACCCCTCCACTTT. It encodes CASSPGQGGSPLHF. Full variable domain (rest looked up from reference TRBV18 and TRBJ1-6): NAGVMQNPRHLVRRRGQEARLRCSPMKGHSHVYWYRQLPEEGLKFMVYLQKENIIDESGMPKERFSAEFPKEGPSILRIQQVVRGDSAAYFCASSPGQGGSPLHFGNGTRLTVT.